The count of the clone carrying this T cell receptor (beta chain) is one. Its target is not known. This sample is drawn from a study of Ad26.COV2.S vaccination and SARS-CoV-2 variants. Study conclusions and caveats: Total T cell responses were possibly underestimated by TCR breadth and depth analyses. Vaccine recipients had higher spike-specific TCR breadth than placebo recipients.

The CDR3 is 17 amino acids. V lost 6 bases to trimming and J lost 4 bases, with 25 bases between them. CDR1 SGHVS and CDR2 FNYEAQ come from the germline V gene. Some clones are missing from TCRdb's copy, which holds only in-frame ones; the method was immunoSEQ multiplex PCR. The profile shows 300,000 to 400,000 clones, 92% of them singletons. The chain combines TRBV7-6 with TRBJ2-7, with D perhaps matching TRBD2 (5 bases). The sequence was obtained from a human donor who had recovered from COVID-19. This specimen was peripheral blood, taken after recovery from COVID-19. CDR3 loop: CASRYRPGNIGAYEQYF. The CDR3 DNA follows: TGTGCCAGCAGGTATCGCCCCGGGAACATTGGAGCTTACGAGCAGTACTTC.